This T cell receptor beta chain came from a study of early stage breast cancer tumors. Study at large: Among around 12 ER+/PR+/HER2- tumors, eight were ductal, four lobular. Study-level points and caveats: Most shared enriched TCRB sequences were commonly generated ones.

This table comes from immunoSEQ multiplex PCR, and its TCRdb copy is limited to in-frame clones, with some not included. The sample shows some 70,000 clones, 65% to 85% of them seen only once. Trimming cost V 4 bases and J 0 bases, with 9 bases left between them. The CDR3 contains 15 residues. CDR1 and CDR2 (germline): SEHNR, FQNEAQ (reference sequence). As regards this clone: Its antigen is unknown.

This sequence was found in a person between 60 and 70 years old with breast cancer. This sequence joins TRBV7-9 and TRBJ1-4; a weak D match, TRBD1 (5 bases). The sequenced sample was blood. The CDR3 coding sequence is TGTGCCAGCAGCTCATCGGGGGCAACTAATGAAAAACTGTTTTTT. Residues: CASSSSGATNEKLFF.